This passage covers 8 T cell receptor beta chains from one sample sequenced in a study of T cells in Graves' hyperthyroidism and ophthalmopathy. TCR beta CDR3 region amplification was performed from RNA transcripts. A set of HTBI primers served as the primers for a first-round RT-PCR of the TCR CDR3. TCRdb recomputed calls from the multiplex PCR reads with MiXCR, one row per CDR3 protein. The sample lists 380,000 or so distinct CDR3 sequences, about 20% occurring once. Material for sequencing was blood. The receptor set was obtained from a woman aged 18-30 years with Graves' hyperthyroidism.

The chain links TRBV6-1 to TRBJ1-5, with 7 bases matching TRBD1. From germline, CDR1 is MNHNS and CDR2 SASEGT. CDR3 size: 14 residues. V lost 8 bases, J lost 4 bases, and 8 bases stayed unmatched. DNA for the CDR3: TGTGCCAGCCACACAGGGGTAGGAAATCAGCCCCAGCATTTT. This gives the protein CASHTGVGNQPQHF.

This clonotype was counted many times. The rearrangement uses TRBV27 and TRBJ1-1, with D perhaps TRBD1 (6 bases). Trimming removed 7 bases from V and 5 bases from J, with 20 bases in between. The CDR3 loop spans 15 amino acids. Germline V gene data show CDR1 as MNHEY and CDR2 as SMNVEV (reference sequence). CDR3 amino acids: CASTLNRGARTEAFF. In DNA, the CDR3 is TGTGCCAGCACCCTAAATAGGGGGGCCCGGACTGAAGCTTTCTTT.

The chain has TRBV12-3 or TRBV12-4 and TRBJ1-5; 7 nucleotides line up with TRBD1. Losses at the gene ends were 7 bases for V and 0 bases for J; bases not matched to a gene: 3. The CDR3 length is 14 residues. The CDR3 loop reads CASNRQGSNQPQHF. The CDR3 nucleotides read TGTGCCAGCAATCGACAGGGTAGCAATCAGCCCCAGCATTTT.

Note on this clonotype: Sequence at one end of the junction differs from germline and may be a read error. The chain joins TRBV28 to TRBJ1-1, with D possibly TRBD1 on 5 matching bases. This CDR3 region has 13 residues. CDR1 MDHEN and CDR2 SYDVKM come from the germline V gene. CDR3 sequence: CASSLGVRTEVFF. Written as DNA, the CDR3 is TGTGCCAGCAGTTTGGGGGTGCGCACTGAAGTTTTCTTT.

This clonotype was picked up many times. The J gene is TRBJ1-5, the V gene TRBV7-2; 9 bases map to TRBD1. The V segment lost 1 base and the J segment 6 bases; nucleotides outside the gene matches: 4. Germline V lookup: CDR1 SGHTA, CDR2 FQGNSA. This CDR3 has 15 amino acids. CDR3 nucleotides: TGTGCCAGCAGCTTAGTTCGGACAGGGGTTCAGCCCCAGCATTTT. Its translation is CASSLVRTGVQPQHF.

This clonotype was found many times. The chain combines TRBV19 with TRBJ1-2; D not certain. This CDR3 has 11 residues. CDR1 and CDR2 from the germline V gene are LNHDA and SQIVND (reference sequence). V was clipped by 3 bases and J by 5 bases, with 4 bases between them. CDR3 loop: CASSIAYGYTF. The DNA of the CDR3 is TGTGCCAGTAGTATCGCGTATGGCTACACCTTC.

In this sample, this clonotype turned up many times. This chain joins TRBV15 and TRBJ1-5; a weak D match, TRBD1 (6 bases). The length of the CDR3 is 14 residues. Trimming cost V 0 bases and J 9 bases, with 12 bases left between them. The germline V gene encodes CDR1 LNHNV and CDR2 YYDKDF (reference sequence). The chain's CDR3 is CATSRDTGRWPQHF. The CDR3 bases are TGTGCCACCAGCAGAGATACAGGGCGTTGGCCCCAGCATTTT.

V and J are TRBV4-2 and TRBJ2-7, with TRBD1 as a possible D gene (5 bases). V lost 0 bases and J lost 6, with 12 bases in between. The CDR3 loop spans 14 amino acids. The germline V gene has CDR1 LGHNA and CDR2 YNFKEQ. CDR3 sequence reads: CASSQDLTAGEQYF. In DNA, the CDR3 is TGTGCCAGCAGCCAAGATTTGACAGCCGGCGAGCAGTACTTC.